Presented here are 19 T cell receptor beta chains from one specimen sequenced in a study of blood T cell repertoires in COVID-19. Libraries were prepared by immunoSEQ multiplex PCR; TCRdb keeps only in-frame clonotypes and omits some of them. The table has roughly 91,000 clones, 79% seen once. Source material: peripheral blood. Receptors originate from a man in his 70s with acute or convalescent COVID-19.

J is TRBJ1-5 and V is TRBV20-1, with 8 positions matching TRBD1. The CDR3 contains 13 residues. Germline CDR1 and CDR2: DFQATT and SNEGSKA (reference sequence). With V trimmed by 3 bases and J by 5 bases, 3 bases remained unmatched. CDR3 sequence (DNA): TGCAGTGCTAGTCAGGGGGCGGATCAGCCCCAGCATTTT. It translates to CSASQGADQPQHF.

This clone showed up just a few times. The chain recombines TRBV5-1 with TRBJ2-5, with TRBD1 matching over 8 bases. This CDR3 has 14 amino acids. The V gene's germline CDR1 is SGHRS and CDR2 YFSETQ. The V and J ends lost 4 bases and 5 bases, in that order; junction bases with no gene match: 7. Written as DNA, the CDR3 is TGCGCCAGCAGCCGGGACCGGGACAGGGAGACCCAGTACTTC. This sequence encodes CASSRDRDRETQYF.

The rearrangement joins TRBV15 to TRBJ2-3; TRBD1 might be the D (6 bases). The germline CDR1 and CDR2 sequences are LNHNV and YYDKDF (reference sequence). With 3 bases removed from V and 1 base from J, the gap between germline ends came to 14 bases. CDR3 length: 16 amino acids. The CDR3 region has the DNA TGTGCCACCAGCAGGAGGACAGTTTTGGGCACAGATACGCAGTATTTT. Translating it yields CATSRRTVLGTDTQYF.

V and J are TRBV6-5 and TRBJ2-2; 11 nucleotides agree with TRBD2. Germline assignment: CDR1 MNHEY and CDR2 SVGAGI. This CDR3 spans 13 amino acids. CDR3 sequence: CDLAGGSTGELFF. The CDR3 DNA reads as TGTGATCTAGCGGGGGGTTCCACCGGGGAGCTGTTTTTT.

The chain has TRBV29-1 and TRBJ1-1; a possible D gene is TRBD1 (5 bases). Germline V CDR1 and CDR2: SQVTM, ANQGSEA. Between the trimmed V and J ends, which lost 5 bases and 2 bases, there was a span of 12 bases. The CDR3 has 13 amino acids. The CDR3 bases are TGCAGCGTTAAACGGGGGATTAACACTGAAGCTTTCTTT. Amino acids: CSVKRGINTEAFF.

V gene TRBV10-3 combines with J gene TRBJ2-3, with no clear D. Between the trimmed V and J ends, which lost 4 bases and 6 bases, there was a span of 8 bases. Per germline, CDR1 ENHRY and CDR2 SYGVKD. This CDR3 is 12 amino acids long. This chain's CDR3 is CAISGRQDTQYF. For the CDR3, the DNA is TGTGCCATCAGTGGGCGGCAGGATACGCAGTATTTT.

By share of the sample, this clone is medium-sized. The rearrangement links TRBV9 to TRBJ1-4; no reliable D call. Trimming took off 3 bases at V and 2 bases at J, with 11 bases between the two ends. The CDR3 runs 15 residues. The germline CDR1 and CDR2 sequences are SGDLS and YYNGEE. In nucleotides, the CDR3 is TGTGCCAGCAGCGCTGGCCGAGGGACTAATGAAAAACTGTTTTTT. It encodes CASSAGRGTNEKLFF.

This clone was detected once. The rearrangement links TRBV28 to TRBJ2-5, with TRBD2 matching 10 bases. The CDR3 is made up of 15 amino acids. With V trimmed by 6 bases and J by 0 bases, 4 bases remained unmatched. Germline CDR1 is MDHEN and CDR2 is SYDVKM. In DNA form, the CDR3 reads TGTGCCAGCAGCACACTAGCGGGGTACCAAGAGACCCAGTACTTC. Its protein product is CASSTLAGYQETQYF. The entire variable domain, with the rest obtained from reference TRBV28 and TRBJ2-5, is as follows: DVKVTQSSRYLVKRTGEKVFLECVQDMDHENMFWYRQDPGLGLRLIYFSYDVKMKEKGDIPEGYSVSREKKERFSLILESASTNQTSMYLCASSTLAGYQETQYFGPGTRLLVL.

The rearrangement links TRBV7-6 to TRBJ2-5; D might be TRBD1 (6 bases). V was cut by 5 bases and J by 2 bases, with 12 bases left in between. Germline CDR1 and CDR2: SGHVS and FNYEAQ. The CDR3 has 14 amino acids. The CDR3 sequence is CASSRQAPQETQYF. The DNA for the CDR3 is TGTGCCAGCAGCCGACAGGCCCCTCAAGAGACCCAGTACTTC. Together with reference TRBV7-6 and TRBJ2-5, the CDR3 gives the full variable domain: GAGVSQSPRYKVTKRGQDVALRCDPISGHVSLYWYRQALGQGPEFLTYFNYEAQQDKSGLPNDRFSAERPEGSISTLTIQRTEQRDSAMYRCASSRQAPQETQYFGPGTRLLVL.

This clone was counted a few times. This chain links TRBV24-1 with TRBJ2-3, with 7 bases that match TRBD2. This CDR3 is 16 amino acids long. With V trimmed by 8 bases and J by 2 bases, 12 bases remained unmatched. Germline CDR1 is KGHDR and CDR2 is SFDVKD. The CDR3: CATTDGRRGFTDTQYF. The CDR3 DNA follows: TGTGCCACCACAGATGGGCGGCGGGGGTTCACAGATACGCAGTATTTT.

This clone was recorded a few times. This chain connects TRBV12-3 or TRBV12-4 to TRBJ1-5; maybe TRBD1 (5 bases). The CDR3 extends over 13 amino acids. Trimming took off 8 bases at V and 7 bases at J, with 15 bases between the two ends. Written as DNA, the CDR3 is TGTGCCAGCTCCCTGGGGGGGGGACAGCCCCAGCATTTT. This translates into CASSLGGGQPQHF.

This clone was observed a handful of times. J is TRBJ1-6 and V is TRBV19; perhaps TRBD1 as D (6 bases). Germline CDR1 and CDR2: LNHDA and SQIVND (reference sequence). The CDR3 totals 16 residues. V lost 0 bases and J 7 bases, leaving 13 bases between the germline ends. In DNA, the CDR3 is TGTGCCAGTAGTATAGATCGGGGGGCCGGCAATTCACCCCTCCACTTT. The encoded protein is CASSIDRGAGNSPLHF. Looking up the rest from reference TRBV19 and TRBJ1-6 gives the full variable domain: DGGITQSPKYLFRKEGQNVTLSCEQNLNHDAMYWYRQDPGQGLRLIYYSQIVNDFQKGDIAEGYSVSREKKESFPLTVTSAQKNPTAFYLCASSIDRGAGNSPLHFGNGTRLTVT.

The chain combines TRBV30 with TRBJ1-2; TRBD1 matches 8 bases. The CDR3 is made up of 14 amino acids. Per germline, CDR1 GTSNPN and CDR2 SVGIG (reference sequence). The ends lost 2 bases at V and 3 bases at J; junction bases unmatched: 5. The CDR3 protein is CAWSTGGKDYGYTF. The CDR3, as DNA: TGTGCCTGGAGTACAGGGGGTAAAGACTATGGCTACACCTTC.

CDR3 protein: CSARNNEKLFF. The CDR3 nucleotides are TGCAGTGCGCGGAACAATGAAAAACTGTTTTTT. V usage is TRBV20-1 and J usage is TRBJ1-4; D not certain. Trimming took 6 bases from V and 5 from J, leaving 7 bases between them. This CDR3 contains 11 residues. Germline assignment: CDR1 DFQATT and CDR2 SNEGSKA (reference sequence).

The chain couples TRBV4-1 to TRBJ1-1, with 12 bases identical to TRBD1. The CDR3 is 16 residues long. Losses at the gene ends were 6 bases for V and 4 bases for J; bases not matched to a gene: 9. CDR1 and CDR2 from the germline V gene are MGHRA and YSYEKL. CDR3 sequence (DNA): TGCGCCAGCAGGGAGGGACAGGGGGCGCCGGGCACTGAAGCTTTCTTT. Amino acid sequence: CASREGQGAPGTEAFF.

This chain joins TRBV10-3 and TRBJ1-1, with TRBD1 matching 7 bases. The germline gives CDR1 ENHRY, CDR2 SYGVKD. CDR3 size: 13 residues. V was clipped by 7 bases and J by 4 bases; unmatched bases: 6. The CDR3: CAIKEGARTEAFF. CDR3 nucleotides: TGTGCCATCAAAGAGGGGGCGCGCACTGAAGCTTTCTTT.

The V gene is TRBV12-3 or TRBV12-4, the J gene TRBJ1-2; D uncertain. The CDR3 is 13 amino acids. The germline V and J ends were trimmed by 6 bases and 8 bases, with 16 bases remaining between them. CDR3 loop: CASRERLASGYTF. The CDR3 nucleotides read TGTGCCAGCAGAGAAAGACTAGCGAGCGGCTACACCTTC.

The CDR3 DNA is TGTGCCAGCAGTGAGGAGGGGGCGGGGAAAAATGAGCAGTTCTTC. Protein sequence: CASSEEGAGKNEQFF. This chain uses TRBV2 with TRBJ2-1, with D maybe TRBD1 (7 bases). With 3 bases removed from V and 7 bases from J, the gap between germline ends came to 16 bases. From germline, CDR1 is SNHLY and CDR2 FYNNEI. The CDR3 is 15 residues long.

The V gene is TRBV2, the J gene TRBJ1-6; no clear D. The germline V and J ends were trimmed by 3 bases and 7 bases, with 7 bases remaining between them. Germline assignment: CDR1 SNHLY and CDR2 FYNNEI. The CDR3 loop spans 13 amino acids. CDR3 protein: CASSDRVNSPLHF. Written as DNA, the CDR3 is TGTGCCAGCAGTGACCGGGTAAATTCACCCCTCCACTTT.